The 28 T cell receptor beta chains in this list originate from one sample, sequenced in a study of shared clonotypes between healthy human individuals. The data were produced by immunoSEQ multiplex PCR, yet TCRdb's version contains in-frame clones alone and is incomplete. The data contain more than 1.2 million clones, approximately 98.5% of them singletons. The sequenced material came from naive CD4+ T cells sorted from blood. Sample subset: CD45RA+ positively selected. The origin of the receptors is a man under 40 in good health.

The rearrangement joins TRBV5-6 to TRBJ1-2; 7 bases agree with TRBD1. This CDR3 spans 13 amino acids. CDR1 is SGHDT and CDR2 is YYEEEE in the germline V gene. The trim removed 2 bases at V and 8 bases at J, leaving 6 bases unmatched. In DNA, the CDR3 is TGTGCCAGCAGCTTCCCCCAGGGGGACGGCTACACCTTC. Translated, it gives CASSFPQGDGYTF.

The sample holds one count of this clone. This chain joins TRBV7-2 and TRBJ1-4, with D hard to call. V was cut by 5 bases and J by 8 bases, with 21 bases left in between. CDR1 and CDR2 from the germline V gene are SGHTA and FQGNSA. This CDR3 is built from 16 residues. CDR3 DNA: TGTGCCAGCAGCCGTACCGGACCCCAAACTCCCGAAAAACTGTTTTTT. Residues: CASSRTGPQTPEKLFF.

The chain employs TRBV28 and TRBJ1-5; D is undetermined. The CDR3 has 13 amino acids. Germline loops: CDR1 MDHEN, CDR2 SYDVKM. With 6 bases removed from V and 0 bases from J, the gap between germline ends came to 6 bases. CDR3 residues: CASSRTSNQPQHF. In DNA form, the CDR3 reads TGTGCCAGCAGCCGAACTAGCAATCAGCCCCAGCATTTT.

The chain employs TRBV5-4 and TRBJ2-3; 13 bases agree with TRBD2. V trimming: 3 bases; J trimming: 6 bases; junction bases outside the gene matches: 4. Germline V gene data show CDR1 as SGHNT and CDR2 as YYREEE (reference sequence). This CDR3 contains 15 residues. CDR3 loop: CASSSKLAGGDTQYF. DNA for the CDR3: TGTGCCAGCAGCTCGAAACTAGCGGGAGGGGATACGCAGTATTTT.

This clone has a single count. CDR3 coding DNA: TGTGCCAGCAGCTTGGGACTACCTAATCAGCCCCAGCATTTT. Protein sequence: CASSLGLPNQPQHF. The V and J genes are TRBV5-5 and TRBJ1-5; D call uncertain. Germline loops: CDR1 SGHKS, CDR2 YYEKEE (reference sequence). The CDR3 has 14 residues. Trimming left V 0 bases short and J 4 bases short, with 8 bases between.

V gene TRBV7-3 combines with J gene TRBJ2-1, with a weak D call TRBD2 (5 bases). V dropped 1 base and J dropped 4 bases, with 11 bases sitting between them. CDR1 and CDR2 from the germline V gene are SGHTA and FQGTGA. CDR3 length: 15 residues. The CDR3 nucleotides read TGTGCCAGCAGCTTAATCGTGGGAGCGTACAATGAGCAGTTCTTC. This sequence encodes CASSLIVGAYNEQFF.

This clone was recorded only once. This rearrangement joins TRBV14 to TRBJ1-3; no reliable D call. V lost 3 bases and J lost 3, with 15 bases in between. The CDR3 is 16 residues long. Per the germline V gene, CDR1 is SGHDN and CDR2 is FVKESK. DNA of the CDR3: TGTGCCAGCAGCCATGACCTTTTGGGGTTTGGAAACACCATATATTTT. Translating it yields CASSHDLLGFGNTIYF.

This chain uses TRBV7-8 with TRBJ2-7; tentative D call: TRBD2 (7 bases). The CDR3 extends over 16 amino acids. Germline V gene sequence: CDR1 SGHVS, CDR2 FQNEAQ. The germline V and J ends were trimmed by 1 base and 1 base, with 14 bases remaining between them. The CDR3 sequence: CASSLDAGATSYEQYF. The CDR3 DNA sequence: TGTGCCAGCAGCTTAGACGCGGGGGCGACATCCTACGAGCAGTACTTC.

The chain couples TRBV5-6 to TRBJ2-7; 13 bases are shared with TRBD2. Germline values: CDR1 SGHDT, CDR2 YYEEEE. This CDR3 contains 15 residues. The junction had 10 bases not matched to a gene; V was cut back by 4 bases and J by 9 bases. The CDR3 sequence is CASSAGTSGKTSQYF. The CDR3 DNA reads TGTGCCAGCAGCGCCGGGACTAGCGGGAAAACGTCGCAGTACTTC. Full variable domain (outside the CDR3, taken from reference TRBV5-6 and TRBJ2-7): DAGVTQSPTHLIKTRGQQVTLRCSPKSGHDTVSWYQQALGQGPQFIFQYYEEEERQRGNFPDRFSGHQFPNYSSELNVNALLLGDSALYLCASSAGTSGKTSQYFGPGTRLTVT.

To note about this clone: Other DNA sequences within the sample encode an identical CDR3. V gene TRBV18 combines with J gene TRBJ2-7; D unclear. The CDR3 sequence is 13 residues long. Germline assignment: CDR1 KGHSH and CDR2 LQKENI. Trimming removed 0 bases at V and 1 base at J, with 4 bases between. CDR3 nucleotide sequence: TGTGCCAGCTCACCACCCGGATCCTACGAGCAGTACTTC. Protein sequence: CASSPPGSYEQYF. The complete variable domain, with remaining parts taken from reference TRBV18 and TRBJ2-7, reads NAGVMQNPRHLVRRRGQEARLRCSPMKGHSHVYWYRQLPEEGLKFMVYLQKENIIDESGMPKERFSAEFPKEGPSILRIQQVVRGDSAAYFCASSPPGSYEQYFGPGTRLTVT.

The chain uses TRBV11-2 and TRBJ1-3; possible D gene TRBD1, 5 bases. Germline lookup yields CDR1 SGHAT and CDR2 FQNNGV. The germline V and J ends were trimmed by 3 bases and 4 bases, with 10 bases remaining between them. CDR3 length: 14 amino acids. The CDR3 loop reads CASSLGRDGNTIYF. The CDR3 DNA follows: TGTGCCAGCAGCTTGGGCAGGGACGGAAACACCATATATTTT.

V and J are TRBV7-9 and TRBJ1-1, with D possibly TRBD1 on 5 matching bases. This CDR3 comprises 12 residues. Germline-derived CDR1 and CDR2 are SEHNR and FQNEAQ (reference sequence). The V end was cut by 0 bases, the J end by 8 bases, with 7 bases between. The CDR3 DNA is TGTGCCAGCAGCTTAGCGCGGGGGGAAGCTTTCTTT. It encodes CASSLARGEAFF.

The genes are TRBV28 and TRBJ1-1; TRBD1 might be the D (6 bases). Germline CDR1 MDHEN, CDR2 SYDVKM. CDR3 size: 14 residues. Trimming took off 2 bases at V and 0 bases at J, with 7 bases between the two ends. The CDR3 nucleotides are TGTGCCAGCAGTTTAAACAGGGTGAACACTGAAGCTTTCTTT. This codes for CASSLNRVNTEAFF.

The genes are TRBV29-1 and TRBJ1-2, with D unclear. Germline lookup yields CDR1 SQVTM and CDR2 ANQGSEA. CDR3 length equals 12 residues. V lost 4 bases and J lost 4, with 10 bases in between. The CDR3 region has the DNA TGCAGCGTTGGTCCGGCTGGCTATGGCTACACCTTC. Translating gives CSVGPAGYGYTF.

The chain recombines TRBV12-5 with TRBJ2-1; TRBD1 agrees at 9 bases. V dropped 1 base and J dropped 9; count of bases not matched to a gene: 7. This CDR3 contains 15 residues. Germline CDR1 reads LGHNT; CDR2 reads FRNRAP. The CDR3 reads CASGLDRLQGAEQFF. CDR3 in DNA: TGTGCTAGTGGTTTGGATAGATTACAGGGGGCTGAGCAGTTCTTC.

This clone has just one count. V usage is TRBV27 and J usage is TRBJ2-7; the D is unclear. Trimming cost V 5 bases and J 3 bases, with 14 bases left between them. The CDR3 length is 14 residues. Germline V gives CDR1 MNHEY, CDR2 SMNVEV (reference sequence). Here the CDR3 reads CASSPPRSLYEQYF. DNA of the CDR3: TGTGCCAGCAGTCCGCCCCGCTCTCTCTACGAGCAGTACTTC.

The chain combines TRBV10-3 with TRBJ2-1; possible D gene TRBD1, 8 bases. The germline V gene has CDR1 ENHRY and CDR2 SYGVKD. The CDR3 runs 15 residues. The germline V and J ends were trimmed by 6 bases and 9 bases, with 21 bases remaining between them. CDR3 residues: CAISNTGGGSSEQFF. The CDR3 coding sequence is TGTGCCATCAGCAACACAGGGGGGGGTTCCAGTGAGCAGTTCTTC.

The genes are TRBV7-9 and TRBJ2-7; 9 bases are shared with TRBD2. The CDR3 spans 15 residues. In germline, CDR1 is SEHNR, CDR2 FQNEAQ (reference sequence). The J segment lost 6 bases and the V segment lost 0 bases, leaving 6 bases of the junction unmatched. In nucleotides, the CDR3 is TGTGCCAGCAGCTTAGCGTTGCTACTAGCGGGCGAGCAGTACTTC. It translates to CASSLALLLAGEQYF.

This clone was seen once. Other DNA variants within this sample encode the same CDR3. The V gene is TRBV7-9, the J gene TRBJ2-7; 7 nucleotides match TRBD1. Germline V gene data show CDR1 as SEHNR and CDR2 as FQNEAQ (reference sequence). V shed 3 bases and J 0 bases; nucleotides not matched to a gene: 2. The CDR3 sequence is 14 residues long. In DNA form, the CDR3 reads TGTGCCAGCAGCTTCCGGGACAGCTCCTACGAGCAGTACTTC. This sequence encodes CASSFRDSSYEQYF.

This chain links TRBV9 with TRBJ1-2; the match to TRBD1 covers 8 bases. Trimming removed 4 bases from V and 1 base from J; junction bases left unmatched: 12. CDR1 and CDR2 from the germline V gene are SGDLS and YYNGEE. CDR3 length: 17 residues. CDR3 residues: CASSSRTGHTHNYGYTF. In nucleotides, the CDR3 is TGTGCCAGCAGCTCGCGGACAGGGCACACCCATAACTATGGCTACACCTTC.

The chain employs TRBV12-5 and TRBJ2-1; D is possibly TRBD1 (5 bases). Germline CDR1 LGHNT, CDR2 FRNRAP. Trimming removed 1 base at V and 3 bases at J, with 10 bases between. The CDR3 has 15 residues. CDR3 DNA sequence: TGTGCTAGTGGTTTGGGGGCAGGGCTCTACAATGAGCAGTTCTTC. Its translation: CASGLGAGLYNEQFF.

The chain carries TRBV7-6 and TRBJ1-1; 7 bases align to TRBD1. CDR3 length equals 14 residues. The germline V gene has CDR1 SGHVS and CDR2 FNYEAQ. Trimming took 5 bases from V and 2 from J; bases not matched to a gene: 5. CDR3 DNA: TGTGCCAGCAGCCTCCGACAGGGAAACACTGAAGCTTTCTTT. Its protein is CASSLRQGNTEAFF.

V usage is TRBV30 and J usage is TRBJ2-5; unclear D gene. There are 12 residues in the CDR3. The V end was cut by 2 bases, the J end by 4 bases, with 8 bases between. Germline V gene sequence: CDR1 GTSNPN, CDR2 SVGIG (reference sequence). DNA of the CDR3: TGTGCCTGGAGTTGGGTATCAGAGACCCAGTACTTC. As protein: CAWSWVSETQYF.

About this clone: The junction differs from germline at one of its ends, possibly a read error. The chain links TRBV5-4 to TRBJ1-2; no firm D call. The CDR3 loop spans 13 amino acids. Germline V lookup: CDR1 SGHNT, CDR2 YYREEE (reference sequence). CDR3 bases: TGTGCCAGCAACTTGATGGGCCTCTATGGCTACACCTTC. It translates to CASNLMGLYGYTF.

The chain joins TRBV9 to TRBJ1-5; D uncertain. This CDR3 spans 15 amino acids. Trimming left V 3 bases short and J 3 bases short, with 13 bases between. Germline V CDR1 and CDR2: SGDLS, YYNGEE. The CDR3 sequence is CASSASDGFNQPQHF. The DNA for the CDR3 is TGTGCCAGCAGCGCCAGTGACGGATTCAATCAGCCCCAGCATTTT.

The rearrangement links TRBV4-1 to TRBJ2-7; no firm D call. V was shortened by 0 bases and J by 3 bases, with 12 bases between the two germline ends. CDR1 is MGHRA, CDR2 YSYEKL, per germline. This CDR3 is 15 amino acids long. The CDR3 sequence is CASSQEASVYYEQYF. The CDR3 DNA follows: TGCGCCAGCAGCCAAGAGGCGTCCGTATACTACGAGCAGTACTTC.

CDR3 protein: CASSLGVRRGSGRGDNEQFF. CDR3 DNA sequence: TGTGCCAGCAGCTTGGGCGTGCGACGCGGGAGCGGGAGAGGTGACAATGAGCAGTTCTTC. The V gene is TRBV5-4, the J gene TRBJ2-1; TRBD2 aligns across 8 bases. Germline V lookup: CDR1 SGHNT, CDR2 YYREEE (reference sequence). Trimming at V came to 0 bases and at J to 5 bases, leaving 19 bases not matched to a gene. CDR3 length: 20 amino acids.

Of note for this clone: At the DNA level, this CDR3 is encoded by other sequences in the same sample as well. The V call is TRBV7-9, the J call TRBJ1-5; the D is unclear. Trimming took 3 bases from V and 1 from J, leaving 7 bases between them. The CDR3 has 14 residues. The V gene's germline CDR1 is SEHNR and CDR2 FQNEAQ (reference sequence). The CDR3 protein is CASSLRGSNQPQHF. The DNA for the CDR3 is TGTGCCAGCAGCTTGCGGGGAAGCAATCAGCCCCAGCATTTT.